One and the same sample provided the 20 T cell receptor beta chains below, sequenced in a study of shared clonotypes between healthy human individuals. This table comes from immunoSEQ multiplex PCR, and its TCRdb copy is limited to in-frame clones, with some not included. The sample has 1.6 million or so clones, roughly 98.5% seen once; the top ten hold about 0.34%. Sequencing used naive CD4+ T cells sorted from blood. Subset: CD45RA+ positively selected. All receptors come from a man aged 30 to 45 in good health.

CDR3 in amino acids: CASTKGVATYNEQFF. The DNA of the CDR3 is TGTGCCAGCACAAAAGGTGTGGCGACCTACAATGAGCAGTTCTTC. V is TRBV2 and J is TRBJ2-1; unclear D gene. This CDR3 is 15 amino acids long. The germline gives CDR1 SNHLY, CDR2 FYNNEI. V was cut by 7 bases and J by 2 bases, with 15 bases left in between.

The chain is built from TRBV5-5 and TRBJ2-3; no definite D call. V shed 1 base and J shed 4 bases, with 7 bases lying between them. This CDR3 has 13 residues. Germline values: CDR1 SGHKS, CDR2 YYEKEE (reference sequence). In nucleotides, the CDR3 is TGTGCCAGCAGCTTGTCCACTCCAGATACGCAGTATTTT. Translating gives CASSLSTPDTQYF.

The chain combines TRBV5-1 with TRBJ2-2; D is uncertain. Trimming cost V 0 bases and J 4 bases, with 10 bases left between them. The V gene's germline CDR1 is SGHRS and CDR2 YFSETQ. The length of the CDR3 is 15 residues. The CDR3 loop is CASSLGLFATGELFF. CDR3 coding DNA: TGCGCCAGCAGCTTGGGCCTGTTTGCCACCGGGGAGCTGTTTTTT.

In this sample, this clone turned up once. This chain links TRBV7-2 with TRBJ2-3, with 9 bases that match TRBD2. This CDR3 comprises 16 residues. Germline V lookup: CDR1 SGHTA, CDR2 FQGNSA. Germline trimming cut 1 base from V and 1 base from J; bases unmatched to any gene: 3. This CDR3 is CASSLGLAGRTDTQYF. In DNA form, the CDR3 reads TGTGCCAGCAGCTTAGGTCTAGCGGGACGCACAGATACGCAGTATTTT.

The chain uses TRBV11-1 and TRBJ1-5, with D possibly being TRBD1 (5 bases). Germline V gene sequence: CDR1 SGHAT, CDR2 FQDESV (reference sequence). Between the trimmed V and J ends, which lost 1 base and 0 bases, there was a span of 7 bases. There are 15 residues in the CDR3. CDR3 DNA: TGTGCCAGCAGCTTAGACGGACATAGCAATCAGCCCCAGCATTTT. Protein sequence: CASSLDGHSNQPQHF.

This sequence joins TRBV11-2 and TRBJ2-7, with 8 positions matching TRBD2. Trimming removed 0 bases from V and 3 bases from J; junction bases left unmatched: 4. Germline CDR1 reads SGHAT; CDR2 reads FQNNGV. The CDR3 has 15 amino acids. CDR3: CASSLEVAGYYEQYF. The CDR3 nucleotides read TGTGCCAGCAGCTTAGAGGTAGCGGGGTACTACGAGCAGTACTTC. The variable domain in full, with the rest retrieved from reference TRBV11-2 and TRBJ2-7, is EAGVAQSPRYKIIEKRQSVAFWCNPISGHATLYWYQQILGQGPKLLIQFQNNGVVDDSQLPKDRFSAERLKGVDSTLKIQPAKLEDSAVYLCASSLEVAGYYEQYFGPGTRLTVT.

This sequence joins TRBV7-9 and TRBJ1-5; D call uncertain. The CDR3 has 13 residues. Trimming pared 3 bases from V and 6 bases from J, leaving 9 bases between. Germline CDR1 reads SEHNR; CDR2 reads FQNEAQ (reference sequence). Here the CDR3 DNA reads TGTGCCAGCAGCTTTACTCGACTTCAGCCCCAGCATTTT. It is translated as CASSFTRLQPQHF.

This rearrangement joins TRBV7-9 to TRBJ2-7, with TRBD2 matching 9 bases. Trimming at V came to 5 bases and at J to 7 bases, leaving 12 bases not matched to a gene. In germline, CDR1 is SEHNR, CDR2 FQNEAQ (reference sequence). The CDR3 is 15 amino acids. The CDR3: CASSPYRVAGAEQYF. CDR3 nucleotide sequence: TGTGCCAGCAGCCCCTATAGGGTAGCGGGAGCGGAGCAGTACTTC.

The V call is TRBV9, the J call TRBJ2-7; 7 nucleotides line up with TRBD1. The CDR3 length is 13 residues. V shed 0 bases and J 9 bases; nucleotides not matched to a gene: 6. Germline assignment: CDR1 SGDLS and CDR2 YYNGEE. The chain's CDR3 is CASSVATEGAQYF. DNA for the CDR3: TGTGCCAGCAGCGTAGCTACTGAGGGGGCGCAGTACTTC.

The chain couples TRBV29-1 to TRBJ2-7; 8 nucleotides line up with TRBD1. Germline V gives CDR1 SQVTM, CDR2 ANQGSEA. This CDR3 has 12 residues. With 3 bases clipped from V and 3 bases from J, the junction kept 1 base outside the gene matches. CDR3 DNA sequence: TGCAGCGTTGAGACAGGGGACTACGAGCAGTACTTC. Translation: CSVETGDYEQYF.

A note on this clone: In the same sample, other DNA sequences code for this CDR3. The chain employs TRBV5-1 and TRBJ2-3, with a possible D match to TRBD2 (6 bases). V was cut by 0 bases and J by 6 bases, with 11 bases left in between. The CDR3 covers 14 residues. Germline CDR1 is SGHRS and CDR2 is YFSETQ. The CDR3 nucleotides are TGCGCCAGCAGCTTGGAAGGAGGGACGGATACGCAGTATTTT. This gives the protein CASSLEGGTDTQYF. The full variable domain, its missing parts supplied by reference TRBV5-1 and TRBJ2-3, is KAGVTQTPRYLIKTRGQQVTLSCSPISGHRSVSWYQQTPGQGLQFLFEYFSETQRNKGNFPGRFSGRQFSNSRSEMNVSTLELGDSALYLCASSLEGGTDTQYFGPGTRLTVL.

The CDR3 DNA follows: TGTGCCAGCCGGGGGTGGGTTTCCTACAATGAGCAGTTCTTC. Its protein is CASRGWVSYNEQFF. The chain employs TRBV27 and TRBJ2-1; a possible D gene is TRBD2 (6 bases). This CDR3 comprises 14 residues. Germline lookup yields CDR1 MNHEY and CDR2 SMNVEV (reference sequence). The V end was cut by 8 bases, the J end by 1 base, with 12 bases between.

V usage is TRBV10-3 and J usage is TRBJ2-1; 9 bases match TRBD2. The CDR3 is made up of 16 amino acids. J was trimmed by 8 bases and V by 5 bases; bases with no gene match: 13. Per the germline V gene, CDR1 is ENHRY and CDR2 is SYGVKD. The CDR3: CAISHEVSGSTHEQFF. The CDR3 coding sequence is TGTGCCATCAGTCACGAAGTTAGCGGGAGTACCCATGAGCAGTTCTTC.

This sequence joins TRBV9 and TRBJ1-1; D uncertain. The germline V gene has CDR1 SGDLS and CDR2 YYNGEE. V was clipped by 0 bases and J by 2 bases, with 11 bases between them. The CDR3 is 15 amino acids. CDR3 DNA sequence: TGTGCCAGCAGCGTAGGTAACAGTGGAAACACTGAAGCTTTCTTT. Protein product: CASSVGNSGNTEAFF. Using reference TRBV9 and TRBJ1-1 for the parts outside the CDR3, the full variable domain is DSGVTQTPKHLITATGQRVTLRCSPRSGDLSVYWYQQSLDQGLQFLIQYYNGEERAKGNILERFSAQQFPDLHSELNLSSLELGDSALYFCASSVGNSGNTEAFFGQGTRLTVV.

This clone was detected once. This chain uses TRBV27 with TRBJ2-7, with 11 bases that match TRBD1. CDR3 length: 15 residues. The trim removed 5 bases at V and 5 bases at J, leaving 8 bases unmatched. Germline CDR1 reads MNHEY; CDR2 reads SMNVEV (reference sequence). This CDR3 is CASSLGQGATDEQYF. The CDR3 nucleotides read TGTGCCAGCAGTCTTGGACAGGGGGCGACGGACGAGCAGTACTTC.

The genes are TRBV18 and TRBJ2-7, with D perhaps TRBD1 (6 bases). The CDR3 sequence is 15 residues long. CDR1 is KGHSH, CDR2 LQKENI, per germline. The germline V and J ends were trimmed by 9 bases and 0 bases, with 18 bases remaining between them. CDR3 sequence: CASLLSQGASYEQYF. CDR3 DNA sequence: TGTGCCAGTTTACTGTCACAGGGTGCCTCCTACGAGCAGTACTTC.

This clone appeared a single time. Written as DNA, the CDR3 is TGTGCCAGCAGTGTGGAGACAGGGGTCTCCTACGAGCAGTACTTC. It yields the protein CASSVETGVSYEQYF. The chain links TRBV2 to TRBJ2-7, with 8 positions matching TRBD1. Trimming at V came to 4 bases and at J to 0 bases, leaving 5 bases not matched to a gene. CDR1 SNHLY and CDR2 FYNNEI come from the germline V gene. There are 15 residues in the CDR3.

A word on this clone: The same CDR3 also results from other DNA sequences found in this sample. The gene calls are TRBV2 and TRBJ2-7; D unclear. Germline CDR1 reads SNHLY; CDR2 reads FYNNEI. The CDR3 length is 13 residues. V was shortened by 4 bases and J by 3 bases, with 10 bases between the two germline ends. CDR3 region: CASSAGGSYEQYF. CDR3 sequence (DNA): TGTGCCAGCAGTGCCGGTGGTAGCTACGAGCAGTACTTC.

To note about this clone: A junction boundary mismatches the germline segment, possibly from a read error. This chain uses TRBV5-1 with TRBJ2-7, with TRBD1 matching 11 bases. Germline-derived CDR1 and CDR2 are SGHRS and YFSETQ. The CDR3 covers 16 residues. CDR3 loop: CASTLDSRTGGGEQYF. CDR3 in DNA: TGCGCCAGCACCTTGGATTCGAGGACAGGGGGCGGCGAGCAGTACTTC.

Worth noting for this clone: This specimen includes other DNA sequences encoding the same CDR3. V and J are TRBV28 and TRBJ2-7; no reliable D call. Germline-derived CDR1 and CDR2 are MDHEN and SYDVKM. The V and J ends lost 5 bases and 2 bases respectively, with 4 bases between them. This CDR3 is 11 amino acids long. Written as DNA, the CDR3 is TGTGCCAGCAGTACTGCCTACGAGCAGTACTTC. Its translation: CASSTAYEQYF.